This TCR beta chain was retrieved from a study of regulatory T cells in long-lasting Graves disease (dated by TCRdb to 2020 to 2022). With respect to the entire study: Persistent Graves' disease meant more than 5 years of antithyroid drug treatment with TSH receptor autoantibodies that stayed positive. This study used TCR sequencing and RNA sequencing of peripheral blood to compare persistent Graves' disease patients against newly diagnosed Graves' disease patients. The study was conducted in China and was registered as a clinical trial. Antithyroid drugs had been taken for about 10.3 years on average by persistent Graves' disease patients in the clinical cohort. A total of some 33 samples were covered by TCR sequencing, comprising about 13 persistent and about 20 newly diagnosed Graves' disease patients. Results and caveats for the whole study, not just this receptor: The authors acknowledged the small sample size as a limitation that may reduce accuracy. TRBV28, TRBJ1-2 and TRBJ2-5 were preferentially used in persistent disease, while TRBV20-1 and TRBJ2-1 were favored in newly diagnosed disease. Compared with newly diagnosed patients, patients with persistent Graves' disease had lower TCR Shannon entropy and fewer highly expanded clones, which suggests clonal expansion. Only the TCR beta chain was sequenced and analyzed. Patients with persistent disease shared more public clonotypes (around 2,500) than newly diagnosed patients did (roughly 970). Peripheral blood alone was examined, since thyroid tissue, which constituted the primary lesion, could not be accessed.

Concerning this clonotype itself: No antigen is known for it. Given a far larger clone just one base away, this is likely a sequencing read error.

From the cysteine up to the phenylalanine, the CDR3 has a length of 13 residues. The CDR3 DNA has 39 bases and is translated from base 1. CDR1 and CDR2 were assigned from the germline V gene as MNHNS and SASEGT. Read against the paper, the sample's time point label means: persistent/refractory GD, antithyroid drugs over 5 years with positive TRAb. For both TCR sequencing and RNA sequencing, RNA was extracted from PBMCs using TRIzol. Graves' disease was diagnosed according to American Thyroid Association guidelines. Patients were recruited from an endocrinology department in Xi'an, China. Each patient gave approximately 10 milliliters of peripheral blood, collected in an EDTA anticoagulant tube. Ficoll Paque Plus density gradient separation was used to isolate PBMCs, and no additional T cell sorting was done. An Agilent 2100 Bioanalyzer and agarose gel were used to check RNA quality, and a NanoDrop 2000 was used to measure RNA concentration.

Libraries were prepared through multiplex PCR. The sequencing machine was an Illumina HiSeq 4000. To build TCR beta libraries, CDR3 regions were amplified by Arm-PCR using iRepertoire HTBI primers. Before sequencing, the PCR products underwent gel purification. The paper's processing steps were these. A total of fewer than 65 TRBV and some 15 TRBJ segments were identified across samples and were used for gene usage analysis of CDR3 amino acid clonotypes. COPE and FqMerger were used to merge filtered high-quality paired reads into contigs. Contigs were aligned with BLAST to IMGT TRBV, TRBD and TRBJ reference genes, and CDR3 was defined per IMGT. Any clonotype with a frequency above 0.1% was classified as a highly expanded clone. Shannon entropy was used to measure repertoire diversity, and the Gini coefficient was used to measure V-J evenness. Clonotypes shared by more than one individual were considered public. TCRdb trimmed public reads at Q25 via fastp, called clones via MiXCR and kept in-frame beta chains. Each entry is one CDR3 protein sequence, shown with its most common DNA and genes. None of the V and J calls come from the authors' own analysis; TCRdb made them. The sample table lists approximately 470,000 distinct CDR3 sequences, around 20% of them with a count of one. The ten most abundant clones make up 7% to 10% of the sample.

The source material was peripheral blood mononuclear cells (PBMCs), sampled when the disease was refractory, from a patient treated with antithyroid drugs. This clonotype was sampled from a female donor with Graves disease. The sequence is built from TRBV6-1 and TRBJ1-6; the D gene is perhaps TRBD1, on 5 matching bases. This receptor carries the CDR3 CAGSPGRNSPLHF. The DNA is TGTGCCGGCAGCCCGGGACGGAATTCACCCCTCCACTTT.